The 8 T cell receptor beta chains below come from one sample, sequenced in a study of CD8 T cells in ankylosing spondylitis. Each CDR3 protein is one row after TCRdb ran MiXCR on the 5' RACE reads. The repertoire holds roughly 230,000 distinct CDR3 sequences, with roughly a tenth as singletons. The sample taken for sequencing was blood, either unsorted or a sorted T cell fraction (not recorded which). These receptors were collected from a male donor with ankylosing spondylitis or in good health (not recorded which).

The CDR3 bases are TGCGCCAGCAGCTTGATTCCTAGCGGGAGAACCAATGAGCAGTTCTTC. Translating gives CASSLIPSGRTNEQFF. The chain carries TRBV5-1 and TRBJ2-1, with TRBD2 matching 10 bases. CDR3 size: 16 residues. Germline values: CDR1 SGHRS, CDR2 YFSETQ. V was pared by 1 base and J by 6 bases, with 7 bases of the junction left unmatched.

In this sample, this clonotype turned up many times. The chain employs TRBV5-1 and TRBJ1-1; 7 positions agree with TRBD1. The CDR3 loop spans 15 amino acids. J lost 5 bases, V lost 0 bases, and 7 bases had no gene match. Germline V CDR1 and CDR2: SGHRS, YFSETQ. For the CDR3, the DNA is TGCGCCAGCAGCTTGGCCGGGTCAGGGGGGACTGAAGCTTTCTTT. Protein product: CASSLAGSGGTEAFF.

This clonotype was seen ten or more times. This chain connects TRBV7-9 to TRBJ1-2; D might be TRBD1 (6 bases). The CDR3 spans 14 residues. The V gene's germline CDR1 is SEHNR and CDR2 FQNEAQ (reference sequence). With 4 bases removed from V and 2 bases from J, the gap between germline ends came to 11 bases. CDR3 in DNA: TGTGCCAGCAGCTCCATACAGGGAAACTATGGCTACACCTTC. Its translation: CASSSIQGNYGYTF.

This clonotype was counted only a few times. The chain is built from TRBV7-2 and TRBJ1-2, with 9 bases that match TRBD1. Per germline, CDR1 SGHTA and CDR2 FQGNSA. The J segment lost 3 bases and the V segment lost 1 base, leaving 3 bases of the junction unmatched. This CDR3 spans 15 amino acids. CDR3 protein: CASSLGQGGYYGYTF. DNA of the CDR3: TGTGCCAGCAGCTTAGGACAGGGGGGATACTATGGCTACACCTTC. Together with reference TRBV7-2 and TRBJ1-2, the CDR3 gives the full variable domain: GAGVSQSPSNKVTEKGKDVELRCDPISGHTALYWYRQSLGQGLEFLIYFQGNSAPDKSGLPSDRFSAERTGGSVSTLTIQRTQQEDSAVYLCASSLGQGGYYGYTFGSGTRLTVV.

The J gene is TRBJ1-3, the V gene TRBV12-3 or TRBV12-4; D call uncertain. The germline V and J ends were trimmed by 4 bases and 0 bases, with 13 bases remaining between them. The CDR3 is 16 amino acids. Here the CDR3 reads CASSSWTDISGNTIYF. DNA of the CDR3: TGTGCCAGCAGTTCCTGGACCGATATCTCTGGAAACACCATATATTTT.

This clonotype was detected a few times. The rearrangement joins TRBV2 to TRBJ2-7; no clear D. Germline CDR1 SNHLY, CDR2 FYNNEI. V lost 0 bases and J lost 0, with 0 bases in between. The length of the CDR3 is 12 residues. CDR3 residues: CASSEASYEQYF. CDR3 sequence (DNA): TGTGCCAGCAGTGAAGCCTCCTACGAGCAGTACTTC.

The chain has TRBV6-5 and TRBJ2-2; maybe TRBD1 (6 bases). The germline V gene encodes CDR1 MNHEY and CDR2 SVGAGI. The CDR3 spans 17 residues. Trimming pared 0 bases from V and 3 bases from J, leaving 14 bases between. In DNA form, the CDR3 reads TGTGCCAGCAGTTACTCGTTGGTCTCAGGGGACACCGGGGAGCTGTTTTTT. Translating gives CASSYSLVSGDTGELFF.

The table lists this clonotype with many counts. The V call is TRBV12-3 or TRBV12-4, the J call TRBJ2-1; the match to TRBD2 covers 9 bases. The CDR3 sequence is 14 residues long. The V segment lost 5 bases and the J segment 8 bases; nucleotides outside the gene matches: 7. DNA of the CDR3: TGTGCCAGCAGTCTCAGCGGGGGGTACTATGAGCAGTTCTTC. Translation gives CASSLSGGYYEQFF.